The sequence of this T cell receptor (beta chain) was determined in a study of T cells in Graves' hyperthyroidism and ophthalmopathy. The germline CDR1 and CDR2 sequences are LGHDT and YNNKEL (reference sequence). Germline trimming cut 0 bases from V and 0 bases from J; bases unmatched to any gene: 13. This CDR3 is 20 amino acids long. Amplified TCR beta CDR3 regions derived from RNA transcripts. The primer set for the first-round RT-PCR of the TCR CDR3 was HTBI. TCRdb passed the multiplex PCR reads through MiXCR, listing each CDR3 protein once. The sample has about half a million distinct CDR3 sequences, about 20% seen once; the top ten hold over 45%. Whole-study results and caveats: Expanded thyroid clonotypes (above 0.001) were mostly also found in blood. Patients with ophthalmopathy were separated from those with stable hyperthyroidism by a 13 V-J model.

A few counts support this clonotype. Its antigen is undetermined. The specimen sequenced was blood. This clonotype originated in a man between 35 and 55 years old with Graves' ophthalmopathy. The V call is TRBV3-1, the J call TRBJ2-1; 8 nucleotides agree with TRBD2. As DNA, the CDR3 is TGTGCCAGCAGCCAAGAAAGCGGGGGCCTCTTCGAAAGCTCCTACAATGAGCAGTTCTTC. Translating it yields CASSQESGGLFESSYNEQFF.